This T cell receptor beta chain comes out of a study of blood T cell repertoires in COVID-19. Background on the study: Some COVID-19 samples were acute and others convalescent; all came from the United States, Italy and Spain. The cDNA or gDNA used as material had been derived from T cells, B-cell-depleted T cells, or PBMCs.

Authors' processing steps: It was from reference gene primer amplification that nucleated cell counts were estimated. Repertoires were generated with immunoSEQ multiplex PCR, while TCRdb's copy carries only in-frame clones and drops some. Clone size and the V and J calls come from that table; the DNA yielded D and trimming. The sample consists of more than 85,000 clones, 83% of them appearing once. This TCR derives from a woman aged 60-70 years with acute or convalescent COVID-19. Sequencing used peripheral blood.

This CDR3 is CASSSTGVEDTQYF. The CDR3 DNA is TGCGCCAGCAGCTCTACAGGGGTGGAAGATACGCAGTATTTT. The genes are TRBV5-1 and TRBJ2-3, with 7 bases identical to TRBD1. The CDR3 sequence is 14 residues long. Germline CDR1 SGHRS, CDR2 YFSETQ. The V segment lost 3 bases and the J segment 5 bases; nucleotides outside the gene matches: 6.